This passage covers 20 T cell receptor beta chains from one sample sequenced in a study of identical twins. TCRdb passed the 5' RACE reads through MiXCR, listing each CDR3 protein once. The sample includes 690,000 or so distinct CDR3 sequences, approximately 6.1% of them seen just once. The sample taken for sequencing was naive T cells sorted from blood. The origin of the receptors is a man younger than 35 in good health.

This clonotype has a handful of counts. The chain employs TRBV5-1 and TRBJ1-4; D perhaps matches TRBD1 (5 bases). Deletions cut 4 bases from V and 4 bases from J, with 14 bases between. CDR3 length equals 15 residues. Germline V lookup: CDR1 SGHRS, CDR2 YFSETQ. CDR3 loop: CASSLSGQDNEKLFF. The CDR3 DNA sequence: TGCGCCAGCAGCCTCTCAGGACAAGATAATGAAAAACTGTTTTTT.

This clonotype has ten or more counts. This chain links TRBV5-1 with TRBJ2-3; TRBD2 might be the D (5 bases). The V gene's germline CDR1 is SGHRS and CDR2 YFSETQ. CDR3 length: 14 amino acids. V was clipped by 3 bases and J by 2 bases, with 10 bases between them. In DNA, the CDR3 is TGCGCCAGCAGCTCTACTGGACTCACAGATACGCAGTATTTT. This encodes CASSSTGLTDTQYF. The whole variable domain, filled in from reference TRBV5-1 and TRBJ2-3, reads KAGVTQTPRYLIKTRGQQVTLSCSPISGHRSVSWYQQTPGQGLQFLFEYFSETQRNKGNFPGRFSGRQFSNSRSEMNVSTLELGDSALYLCASSSTGLTDTQYFGPGTRLTVL.

The chain is built from TRBV7-2 and TRBJ2-2; D uncertain. This CDR3 has 15 residues. The V and J ends lost 1 base and 6 bases respectively, with 12 bases between them. Germline V gene lookup returns CDR1 SGHTA and CDR2 FQGNSA. The CDR3 protein is CASSLEWLNAGELFF. The CDR3 nucleotides read TGTGCCAGCAGCTTAGAGTGGCTAAATGCCGGGGAGCTGTTTTTT.

This clonotype occurred many times. The CDR3 loop is CASSISGRAEGEQFF. The CDR3 nucleotides are TGCGCCAGCAGCATTAGCGGGAGGGCCGAAGGTGAGCAGTTCTTC. J is TRBJ2-1 and V is TRBV5-1; 11 bases align to TRBD2. The CDR3 loop spans 15 amino acids. V was clipped by 4 bases and J by 9 bases; unmatched bases: 9. Germline V lookup: CDR1 SGHRS, CDR2 YFSETQ.

This clonotype was seen a handful of times. The CDR3 region has the DNA TGTGCCAGCAGCTTAGTTTGGATGAGCTCTGGGGCCAACGTCCTGACTTTC. It translates to CASSLVWMSSGANVLTF. V and J are TRBV7-2 and TRBJ2-6; D gene unclear. The length of the CDR3 is 17 residues. The germline V gene has CDR1 SGHTA and CDR2 FQGNSA. V was pared by 1 base and J by 0 bases, with 10 bases between.

V gene TRBV7-8 combines with J gene TRBJ2-3; D may correspond to TRBD1 or TRBD2 (5 bases each). The V end lost 3 bases, the J end lost 1 base, and 14 bases lay between the germline ends. Per germline, CDR1 SGHVS and CDR2 FQNEAQ. The CDR3 runs 16 residues. CDR3 sequence: CASSLVLQGRTDTQYF. The CDR3 coding sequence is TGTGCCAGCAGCTTGGTCCTGCAGGGACGCACAGATACGCAGTATTTT. Looking up the rest from reference TRBV7-8 and TRBJ2-3 gives the full variable domain: GAGVSQSPRYKVAKRGQDVALRCDPISGHVSLFWYQQALGQGPEFLTYFQNEAQLDKSGLPSDRFFAERPEGSVSTLKIQRTQQEDSAVYLCASSLVLQGRTDTQYFGPGTRLTVL.

This clonotype was picked up many times. The chain is built from TRBV6-2 or TRBV6-3 and TRBJ2-2; D remains ambiguous. Trimming took off 4 bases at V and 0 bases at J, with 9 bases between the two ends. The CDR3 is 15 residues long. Germline CDR1 reads MNHEY; CDR2 reads SVGEGT. As DNA, the CDR3 is TGTGCCAGCAGTTCCCAAAGGACGAACACCGGGGAGCTGTTTTTT. This codes for CASSSQRTNTGELFF.

This clonotype was counted between two and nine times. In DNA, the CDR3 is TGTGCCACCAGTGAGTTGGACCTCAACGGGGAGCTGTTTTTT. Translated: CATSELDLNGELFF. The chain carries TRBV24-1 and TRBJ2-2; no reliable D call. The germline gives CDR1 KGHDR, CDR2 SFDVKD. This CDR3 is 14 amino acids long. The V and J ends lost 4 bases and 7 bases respectively, with 12 bases between them.

This clonotype has ten or more counts. This chain uses TRBV10-3 with TRBJ2-1; 9 bases match TRBD1. The germline V gene encodes CDR1 ENHRY and CDR2 SYGVKD. The CDR3 spans 14 residues. With 4 bases clipped from V and 7 bases from J, the junction kept 5 bases outside the gene matches. The CDR3 sequence is CAISGDRVGNEQFF. In DNA form, the CDR3 reads TGTGCCATCAGTGGGGACAGGGTGGGGAATGAGCAGTTCTTC.

The J gene is TRBJ2-4, the V gene TRBV12-3 or TRBV12-4; D ambiguous. The V and J ends lost 5 bases and 1 base respectively, with 12 bases between them. The CDR3 totals 15 residues. The CDR3 DNA reads TGTGCCAGCAGTGGCCGGAGATTCGCCAAAAACATTCAGTACTTC. It translates to CASSGRRFAKNIQYF.

The table lists this clonotype with many counts. The junction departs from germline at one end; a sequencing error may be responsible. The chain links TRBV7-2 to TRBJ2-5; 11 positions match TRBD1. Germline CDR1 is SGHTA and CDR2 is FQGNSA. This CDR3 spans 17 amino acids. DNA for the CDR3: TGTGCCAGCAGCATAGCTCTGGACAGGGGGCGTCAGGAGACCCAGTACTTC. This sequence encodes CASSIALDRGRQETQYF.

The chain uses TRBV27 and TRBJ1-4; D gene uncertain. Trimming removed 6 bases from V and 3 bases from J, with 14 bases in between. The CDR3 runs to 15 residues. Germline V gives CDR1 MNHEY, CDR2 SMNVEV (reference sequence). DNA of the CDR3: TGTGCCAGCAGAACCGAGGGAAAGGCTAATGAAAAACTGTTTTTT. Protein product: CASRTEGKANEKLFF.

This clonotype came up a few times. V gene TRBV2 combines with J gene TRBJ2-5; D unclear. In germline, CDR1 is SNHLY, CDR2 FYNNEI. The CDR3 covers 12 residues. V lost 3 bases and J lost 4, with 6 bases in between. This CDR3 is CASSDSGETQYF. DNA of the CDR3: TGTGCCAGCAGTGACTCGGGAGAGACCCAGTACTTC.

The CDR3 protein is CASSESILAGGAEQFF. CDR3 nucleotide sequence: TGCGCCAGCAGTGAGTCGATACTAGCGGGAGGGGCTGAGCAGTTCTTC. The genes are TRBV10-2 and TRBJ2-1; TRBD2 aligns across 13 bases. The CDR3 is 16 amino acids. CDR1 and CDR2 from the germline V gene are WSHSY and SAAADI. Germline trimming cut 0 bases from V and 9 bases from J; bases unmatched to any gene: 5.

Ten or more counts support this clonotype. V gene TRBV28 combines with J gene TRBJ2-7; weak D call: TRBD1 (7 bases). The length of the CDR3 is 15 residues. Germline V CDR1 and CDR2: MDHEN, SYDVKM. The V and J ends lost 4 bases and 2 bases respectively, with 15 bases between them. The CDR3: CASSSTGGTAYEQYF. For the CDR3, the DNA is TGTGCCAGCAGTTCCACCGGCGGGACAGCCTACGAGCAGTACTTC. The variable domain in full, completed from reference TRBV28 and TRBJ2-7, reads DVKVTQSSRYLVKRTGEKVFLECVQDMDHENMFWYRQDPGLGLRLIYFSYDVKMKEKGDIPEGYSVSREKKERFSLILESASTNQTSMYLCASSSTGGTAYEQYFGPGTRLTVT.

This clonotype appeared a few times. J is TRBJ2-1 and V is TRBV12-3 or TRBV12-4, with D unresolved. Trimming took off 7 bases at V and 0 bases at J, with 10 bases between the two ends. The CDR3 is 14 amino acids. This CDR3 is CASILQSSYNEQFF. The CDR3 DNA reads TGTGCCAGCATTTTGCAGAGCTCCTACAATGAGCAGTTCTTC.

The chain is built from TRBV5-1 and TRBJ2-1; 10 bases match TRBD2. Germline CDR1 reads SGHRS; CDR2 reads YFSETQ. V lost 9 bases and J lost 4; bases outside the gene matches: 10. This CDR3 comprises 15 residues. CDR3 nucleotides: TGCGCCACCAGGACTAGCGGTGAGGTTTACAATGAGCAGTTCTTC. Its translation is CATRTSGEVYNEQFF.

The rearrangement links TRBV10-3 to TRBJ2-2, with D possibly matching TRBD1 (6 bases). Looked up from germline, CDR1 is ENHRY and CDR2 is SYGVKD. V was trimmed by 11 bases and J by 2 bases, leaving 18 bases between them. CDR3 length: 15 residues. CDR3 nucleotide sequence: TGTGCCGTACGAACCGGGACAACAAACACCGGGGAGCTGTTTTTT. It codes for CAVRTGTTNTGELFF.

This clonotype was observed a few times. The V call is TRBV20-1, the J call TRBJ1-5, with D possibly being TRBD1 (5 bases). This CDR3 is 14 amino acids long. V lost 5 bases and J 5 bases, leaving 16 bases between the germline ends. Germline lookup yields CDR1 DFQATT and CDR2 SNEGSKA (reference sequence). The CDR3 spells CSAQGAGPDQPQHF. CDR3 bases: TGCAGTGCTCAAGGGGCAGGGCCCGATCAGCCCCAGCATTTT.

This clonotype was observed at least ten times. This chain uses TRBV7-2 with TRBJ1-6; tentative D call: TRBD1 (5 bases). The germline V and J ends were trimmed by 5 bases and 2 bases, with 16 bases remaining between them. The CDR3 sequence is 17 residues long. Germline CDR1 reads SGHTA; CDR2 reads FQGNSA. The CDR3 nucleotides read TGTGCCAGCAGCATCCAACCCGTGACAGCCTATAATTCACCCCTCCACTTT. Encoded protein: CASSIQPVTAYNSPLHF.